These 15 T cell receptor beta chains were all obtained from the same sample, sequenced in a study of blood T cells in healthy people across ages. Next came a second PCR, run for about 7 to 12 cycles, which used a sample-barcoded 5' primer along with a J-beta primer mix. TCRdb re-derived calls from the 5' RACE reads in MiXCR, one entry per CDR3 protein. The data contain about 900,000 distinct CDR3 sequences, about 48% of them seen just once; the ten biggest clones take up roughly 13%. The sample comprised blood. The receptors stem from a man younger than 45 in good health.

V gene TRBV5-1 combines with J gene TRBJ1-1, with D maybe TRBD1 (5 bases). The CDR3 consists of 14 residues. V gave up 4 bases and J gave up 4 bases, with 14 bases separating them. Germline V gene data show CDR1 as SGHRS and CDR2 as YFSETQ. The CDR3 loop reads CASSDGQGGTEAFF. DNA of the CDR3: TGCGCCAGCAGCGACGGACAAGGTGGCACTGAAGCTTTCTTT.

The genes are TRBV29-1 and TRBJ2-7; D is possibly TRBD1 (6 bases). Germline V gene lookup returns CDR1 SQVTM and CDR2 ANQGSEA. The CDR3 contains 15 residues. Trimming removed 6 bases at V and 0 bases at J, with 18 bases between. Here the CDR3 reads CSVLDDRTYSYEQYF. In nucleotides, the CDR3 is TGCAGCGTCCTCGATGACAGGACCTACTCCTACGAGCAGTACTTC.

This rearrangement joins TRBV7-2 to TRBJ2-3; TRBD2 aligns across 8 bases. The CDR3 spans 16 residues. Germline V gene sequence: CDR1 SGHTA, CDR2 FQGNSA. With 4 bases clipped from V and 2 bases from J, the junction kept 8 bases outside the gene matches. CDR3 DNA sequence: TGTGCCAGCAGCTCAGGACTAGCCCCTTCCACAGATACGCAGTATTTT. This sequence encodes CASSSGLAPSTDTQYF.

In this sample, this clonotype turned up a few times. V and J are TRBV12-3 or TRBV12-4 and TRBJ2-4, with D perhaps matching TRBD2 (6 bases). The CDR3 consists of 16 residues. The V and J ends lost 7 bases and 0 bases respectively, with 16 bases between them. CDR3 nucleotide sequence: TGTGCCAGCACTAGCGATCCGGTGCTAGCCAAAAACATTCAGTACTTC. This translates into CASTSDPVLAKNIQYF.

This clonotype showed up just a few times. The chain links TRBV28 to TRBJ1-2, with 12 bases fitting TRBD1. The CDR3 is 18 residues long. The germline gives CDR1 MDHEN, CDR2 SYDVKM. The V and J ends lost 5 bases and 8 bases, in that order; junction bases with no gene match: 18. The DNA for the CDR3 is TGTGCCAGCAGTCCCTCCGGGACAGGGGGCTTCTCCCTTAGCGGCTACACCTTC. It yields the protein CASSPSGTGGFSLSGYTF.

This chain links TRBV4-2 with TRBJ2-5; 8 bases match TRBD2. The end of the DNA fits TRBJ2-7 better, so the J call may be wrong. Germline CDR1 reads LGHNA; CDR2 reads YNFKEQ. The CDR3 consists of 15 residues. CDR3 coding DNA: TGTGCCAGCAGCCAAGAATCCCGGGGGGGCTTCGAGCAGTACTTC. Its protein is CASSQESRGGFEQYF.

This clonotype was found many times. The junction shows a germline mismatch at one end, possibly a read error. The chain couples TRBV12-3 or TRBV12-4 to TRBJ2-7; maybe TRBD2 (6 bases). There are 14 residues in the CDR3. The CDR3 region has the DNA TGTGCCAGCAGCTTAGAGGGCGGGGCCTACGAGCAGTACTTC. This encodes CASSLEGGAYEQYF.

The V gene is TRBV7-2, the J gene TRBJ2-1; D remains ambiguous. The CDR3 runs to 12 residues. From germline, CDR1 is SGHTA and CDR2 FQGNSA. V was trimmed by 8 bases and J by 11 bases, leaving 16 bases between them. The CDR3 DNA reads as TGTGCCAGCGGAAAGCCGGTCGCTAAGCAGTTCTTC. This translates into CASGKPVAKQFF.

The chain employs TRBV6-6 and TRBJ2-5; tentatively, D is TRBD1 or TRBD2 (5 bases each). CDR1 is MNHNY and CDR2 is SVGAGI in the germline V gene (reference sequence). This CDR3 region has 12 residues. Trimming took off 6 bases at V and 7 bases at J, with 12 bases between the two ends. CDR3 DNA: TGTGCCAGCAGCCCGACGGGGACGACCCAGTACTTC. This sequence encodes CASSPTGTTQYF.

This clonotype was picked up a small number of times. The rearrangement links TRBV20-1 to TRBJ2-1; perhaps TRBD1 as D (6 bases). Trimming took 5 bases from V and 5 from J, leaving 10 bases between them. The CDR3 runs to 12 residues. Germline V gene sequence: CDR1 DFQATT, CDR2 SNEGSKA (reference sequence). CDR3 amino acids: CSAGDTDNEQFF. CDR3 DNA: TGCAGTGCTGGGGACACCGACAATGAGCAGTTCTTC.

As DNA, the CDR3 is TGTGCCAGCAGCCTGTTACGGGTTAGGAATGAGCAGTTCTTC. As protein: CASSLLRVRNEQFF. The V call is TRBV6-2 or TRBV6-3, the J call TRBJ2-1; no reliable D call. V was cut by 6 bases and J by 7 bases, with 16 bases left in between. The CDR3 totals 14 residues. Germline loops: CDR1 MNHEY, CDR2 SVGEGT.

This sequence joins TRBV3-1 and TRBJ1-2; the match to TRBD1 covers 8 bases. J lost 4 bases, V lost 0 bases, and 7 bases had no gene match. The CDR3 runs 16 residues. Germline-derived CDR1 and CDR2 are LGHDT and YNNKEL (reference sequence). CDR3 region: CASSQEGRGLSYGYTF. The CDR3 region has the DNA TGTGCCAGCAGCCAAGAGGGCAGGGGGCTGTCCTATGGCTACACCTTC.

J is TRBJ1-2 and V is TRBV12-5; D is perhaps TRBD1 (6 bases). The CDR3 has 12 amino acids. Per germline, CDR1 LGHNT and CDR2 FRNRAP. Trimming removed 1 base at V and 8 bases at J, with 8 bases between. This CDR3 reads CASGLEGVGYTF. CDR3 sequence (DNA): TGTGCTAGTGGTTTGGAGGGGGTCGGCTACACCTTC.

The rearrangement links TRBV29-1 to TRBJ1-5, with D unresolved. This CDR3 is 13 amino acids long. From germline, CDR1 is SQVTM and CDR2 ANQGSEA. The V gene lost 3 bases and the J gene lost 0 bases, with 6 bases spanning the gap. CDR3 sequence: CSVELNSNQPQHF. CDR3 sequence (DNA): TGCAGCGTTGAGCTTAATAGCAATCAGCCCCAGCATTTT.

This clonotype came up many times. The chain joins TRBV29-1 to TRBJ2-7; D perhaps matches TRBD1 (5 bases). Deletions cut 4 bases from V and 3 bases from J, with 7 bases between. The CDR3 totals 11 residues. The germline CDR1 and CDR2 sequences are SQVTM and ANQGSEA. CDR3 amino acids: CSVGTNYEQYF. The CDR3 DNA reads as TGCAGCGTTGGGACAAACTACGAGCAGTACTTC.